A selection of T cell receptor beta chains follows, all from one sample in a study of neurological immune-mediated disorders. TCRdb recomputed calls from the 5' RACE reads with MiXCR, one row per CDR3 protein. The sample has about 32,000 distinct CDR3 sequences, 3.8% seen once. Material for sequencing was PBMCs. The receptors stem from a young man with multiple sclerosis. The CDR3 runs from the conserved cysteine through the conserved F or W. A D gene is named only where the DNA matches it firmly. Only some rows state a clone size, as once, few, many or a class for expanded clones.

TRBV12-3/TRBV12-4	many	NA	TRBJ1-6	TGTGCCAGCAGCTTCGGGCAGAATAATTCACCCCTCCACTTT	CASSFGQNNSPLHF
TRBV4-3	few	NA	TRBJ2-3	TGCGCCAGCACCACCCGGGGGGATACGCAGTATTTT	CASTTRGDTQYF
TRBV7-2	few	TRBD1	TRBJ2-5	TGTGCCAGCAGCCCCCCACAGGGGGCGGTGGGGGAGACCCAGTACTTC	CASSPPQGAVGETQYF
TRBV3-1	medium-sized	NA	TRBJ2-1	TGTGCCAGCAGCCGGGGGGCCTACAATGAGCAGTTCTTC	CASSRGAYNEQFF
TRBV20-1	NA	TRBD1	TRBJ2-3	TGCAGTGCATACAGGGGCCAGCTGGATACGCAGTATTTT	CSAYRGQLDTQYF
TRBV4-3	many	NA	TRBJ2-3	TGCGCCAGCAGCCAAGACTGGGGGCCGGTTGGAGATACGCAGTATTTT	CASSQDWGPVGDTQYF
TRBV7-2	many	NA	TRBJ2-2	TGTGCCAGCAGCTTAGACTGGACCGGGGAGCTGTTTTTT	CASSLDWTGELFF
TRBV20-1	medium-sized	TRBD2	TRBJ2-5	TGCAGTGCTAGAGCTCTACTAGCGGGGGAACAAGAGACCCAGTACTTC	CSARALLAGEQETQYF
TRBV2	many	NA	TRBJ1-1	TGTGCCAGCTGCCCCGACAGGTTTGAAGCTTTCTTT	CASCPDRFEAFF
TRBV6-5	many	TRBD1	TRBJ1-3	TGTGCCAGCTCACAGGGGGGAAACACCATATATTTT	CASSQGGNTIYF
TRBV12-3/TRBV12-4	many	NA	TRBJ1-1	TGTGCCAGCAGTTTACTGGAGAACACTGAAGCTTTCTTT	CASSLLENTEAFF
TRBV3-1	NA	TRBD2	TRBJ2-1	TGTGCCAGCAGCCGCATTACTAGCGGGGTCACCTCCTACAATGAGCAGTTCTTC	CASSRITSGVTSYNEQFF
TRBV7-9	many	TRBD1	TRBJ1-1	TGTGCCAGCAGCGCCGGGACAGAGGGGAATGAAGCTTTCTTT	CASSAGTEGNEAFF
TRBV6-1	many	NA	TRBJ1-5	TGTGCCAGCAGTGGAGGGGACCAGCCCCAGCATTTT	CASSGGDQPQHF
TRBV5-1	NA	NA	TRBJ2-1	TGCGCCAGCAGCGTAGGAGGGTTGGGCAATGAGCAGTTCTTC	CASSVGGLGNEQFF
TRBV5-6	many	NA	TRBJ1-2	TGTGCCAGCAGCTTGTTAGGCAGGGATAACTATGGCTACACCTTC	CASSLLGRDNYGYTF
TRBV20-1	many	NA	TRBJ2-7	TGCAGTGCTAGAGATAGGACAAGGGGGATCTCCTACGAGCAGTACTTC	CSARDRTRGISYEQYF
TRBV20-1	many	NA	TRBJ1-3	TGCAGTGCTCGACTCGGGGCTGGAAACACCATATATTTT	CSARLGAGNTIYF
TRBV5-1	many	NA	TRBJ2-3	TGCGCCAGCAGCCAGGGACTCGGCTATACGCAGTATTTT	CASSQGLGYTQYF
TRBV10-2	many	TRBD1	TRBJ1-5	TGCGCCAGCAGTGGGGGGACAGGGGGCCTAACCTTTAGCAATCAGCCCCAGCATTTT	CASSGGTGGLTFSNQPQHF
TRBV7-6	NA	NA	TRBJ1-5	TGTGCCAGCAGCGGAGGGGACGGTGGTAATCAGCCCCAGCATTTT	CASSGGDGGNQPQHF
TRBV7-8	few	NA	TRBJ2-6	TGTGCGGTCGGGACTCCTGGGGCCAACGTCCTGACTTTC	CAVGTPGANVLTF
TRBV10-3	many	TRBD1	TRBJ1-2	TGTGCCATCAGACCGGGACAGGGAGAATTTGACTATGGCTACACCTTC	CAIRPGQGEFDYGYTF
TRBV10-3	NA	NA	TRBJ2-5	TGTGCCATCAGTGGAAAGGGTGGGGAGACCCAGTACTTC	CAISGKGGETQYF
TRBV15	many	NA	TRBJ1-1	TGTGCCACCTCCCCCCAAGATGACACTGAAGCTTTCTTT	CATSPQDDTEAFF
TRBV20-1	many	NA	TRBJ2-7	TGCAGTGCTAGTCGAGTCGCGGTTTTGGAAGAGCAGTACTTC	CSASRVAVLEEQYF
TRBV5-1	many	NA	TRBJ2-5	TGCGCCAGCAGCTACGGAGAAAGGAAGACCCAGTACTTC	CASSYGERKTQYF
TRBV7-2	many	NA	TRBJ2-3	TGTGCCAGCAGCTTAGTGGGCGTCGATACGCAGTATTTT	CASSLVGVDTQYF
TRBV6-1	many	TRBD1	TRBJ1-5	TGTGCCAGCAGTGGACAGGGGATCCTAAGCAATCAGCCCCAGCATTTT	CASSGQGILSNQPQHF
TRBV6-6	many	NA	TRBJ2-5	TGTGCCAGCAGCTCCCGACAGTTGACAGAGACCCAGTACTTC	CASSSRQLTETQYF
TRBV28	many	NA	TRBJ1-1	TGTGCCAGCAGCCCGGGAGCCCTGAACACTGAAGCTTTCTTT	CASSPGALNTEAFF
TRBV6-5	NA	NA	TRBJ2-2	TGTGCCAGCAGACCTCTAGGGGTGACCGGGGAGCTGTTTTTT	CASRPLGVTGELFF
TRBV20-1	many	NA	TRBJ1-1	TGCAGTGCTAGAGATGACCGGGGGACCCTGACCGCTGAAGCTTTCTTT	CSARDDRGTLTAEAFF
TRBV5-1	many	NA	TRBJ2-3	TGCGCCAGCGGACTTCAGGACCCTAGCACAGATACGCAGTATTTT	CASGLQDPSTDTQYF
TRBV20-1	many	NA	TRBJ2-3	TGCAGTGCTACGCCGGGCGCGACAGATACGCAGTATTTT	CSATPGATDTQYF
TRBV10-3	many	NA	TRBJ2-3	TGTGCCATGAGTTCGAGGGAGGAGAGCACAGATACGCAGTATTTT	CAMSSREESTDTQYF
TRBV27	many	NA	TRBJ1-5	TGTGCCAGCAAGCTCCAGGGGAGTCTCAATCAGCCCCAGAATTTT	CASKLQGSLNQPQNF
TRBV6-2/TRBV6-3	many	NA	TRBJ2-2	TGTGCCAGCAGTTACTTGGGAGGGGGCACCGGGGAGCTGTTTTTT	CASSYLGGGTGELFF
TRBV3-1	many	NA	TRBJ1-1	TGTGCCAGCAGGGTAGGCGGCACTGAAGCTTTCTTT	CASRVGGTEAFF
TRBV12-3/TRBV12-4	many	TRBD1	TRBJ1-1	TGTGCCAGCAGTCTGGGACAGGGTTGGAACACTGAAGCTTTCTTT	CASSLGQGWNTEAFF
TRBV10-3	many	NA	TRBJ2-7	TGTGCCATCAGCCGTTCGGTAGCGACTGATAAGGTCTACGAGCAGTACTTC	CAISRSVATDKVYEQYF
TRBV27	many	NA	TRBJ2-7	TGTGCCAGCAGGCACAGGGTTGAGTCCTACGAGCAGTACTTC	CASRHRVESYEQYF